These 20 T cell receptor beta chains came from one sample sequenced in a study of cytomegalovirus exposure and HLA in healthy donors. 60 Vbeta and 13 Jbeta primers were used in PCR. Some clones are missing from TCRdb's copy, which holds only in-frame ones; the method was immunoSEQ multiplex PCR. The sample contains approximately 170,000 clones, around three quarters of which appear only once. Specimen: PBMCs. All receptors derive from a woman aged 45-65 years in good health and CMV-seronegative.

V is TRBV5-6 and J is TRBJ1-1; the D gene is possibly TRBD1 (5 bases). V lost 3 bases, J lost 11 bases, and 14 bases lay in between. Germline V CDR1 and CDR2: SGHDT, YYEEEE. The CDR3 is 12 amino acids. The CDR3 loop is CASSSPTVIAFF. CDR3 sequence (DNA): TGTGCCAGCAGCTCCCCGACAGTAATTGCTTTCTTT. The entire variable domain, with the rest obtained from reference TRBV5-6 and TRBJ1-1, is as follows: DAGVTQSPTHLIKTRGQQVTLRCSPKSGHDTVSWYQQALGQGPQFIFQYYEEEERQRGNFPDRFSGHQFPNYSSELNVNALLLGDSALYLCASSSPTVIAFFGQGTRLTVV.

The CDR3 DNA reads as TGTGCCACCAGCAGAGAAGCCAGGGCGAAGGGAAACACCATATATTTT. Translation gives CATSREARAKGNTIYF. V and J are TRBV15 and TRBJ1-3; TRBD1 might be the D (5 bases). CDR1 and CDR2 (germline): LNHNV, YYDKDF (reference sequence). The V end lost 0 bases, the J end lost 4 bases, and 13 bases lay between the germline ends. The CDR3 is 16 amino acids.

This clone has a single count. The chain carries TRBV6-1 and TRBJ2-7, with D perhaps matching TRBD2 (7 bases). The CDR3 sequence is 17 residues long. Per the germline V gene, CDR1 is MNHNS and CDR2 is SASEGT. V was shortened by 1 base and J by 3 bases, with 19 bases between the two germline ends. The CDR3 nucleotides are TGTGCCAGCAGTGAAGGGGGAGGGCAGGGGATATTCTACGAGCAGTACTTC. This sequence encodes CASSEGGGQGIFYEQYF.

A few counts support this clone. This sequence joins TRBV4-2 and TRBJ2-7; a weak D match, TRBD2 (6 bases). The CDR3 runs 16 residues. Trimming took 0 bases from V and 2 from J, leaving 14 bases between them. Germline values: CDR1 LGHNA, CDR2 YNFKEQ. CDR3 loop: CASSQDGGLETYEQYF. The CDR3 DNA follows: TGTGCCAGCAGCCAAGATGGGGGACTCGAGACCTACGAGCAGTACTTC.

This chain links TRBV5-4 with TRBJ2-6, with a weak D call TRBD1 (7 bases). Germline-derived CDR1 and CDR2 are SGHNT and YYREEE (reference sequence). V was trimmed by 3 bases and J by 0 bases, leaving 16 bases between them. The CDR3 spans 18 residues. CDR3 region: CASSSPGDRFSGANVLTF. In DNA form, the CDR3 reads TGTGCCAGCAGCTCCCCGGGGGACAGATTCTCTGGGGCCAACGTCCTGACTTTC.

The chain is built from TRBV15 and TRBJ2-3; D is unclear. In germline, CDR1 is LNHNV, CDR2 YYDKDF (reference sequence). The germline V and J ends were trimmed by 0 bases and 5 bases, with 12 bases remaining between them. The CDR3 sequence is 15 residues long. CDR3 loop: CATSRDIGHKDTQYF. Written as DNA, the CDR3 is TGTGCCACCAGCAGAGATATTGGGCATAAAGATACGCAGTATTTT.

The rearrangement uses TRBV6-4 and TRBJ1-6; the D is unclear. Trimming removed 8 bases at V and 8 bases at J, with 13 bases between. The CDR3 is 13 amino acids. Germline CDR1 reads MRHNA; CDR2 reads SNTAGT. CDR3 DNA sequence: TGTGCCAGCTCGAGAGGTGAAGATTCACCCCTCCACTTT. This translates into CASSRGEDSPLHF.

The chain carries TRBV15 and TRBJ2-4; a weak D match, TRBD2 (6 bases). V lost 0 bases and J lost 10, with 16 bases in between. The CDR3 runs 15 residues. Looked up from germline, CDR1 is LNHNV and CDR2 is YYDKDF (reference sequence). In nucleotides, the CDR3 is TGTGCCACCAGCAGAGATTCGGGACTTGGCCTTATTCAGTACTTC. Amino acids: CATSRDSGLGLIQYF.

The rearrangement links TRBV29-1 to TRBJ1-4; D not resolved. This CDR3 has 16 residues. Germline lookup yields CDR1 SQVTM and CDR2 ANQGSEA. The V gene lost 2 bases and the J gene lost 6 bases, with 19 bases spanning the gap. In DNA form, the CDR3 reads TGCAGCGTTGAAAGGAGTCCAAGCTCCGGCGATGAAAAACTGTTTTTT. This gives the protein CSVERSPSSGDEKLFF. The full variable domain, completed using reference TRBV29-1 and TRBJ1-4, is SAVISQKPSRDICQRGTSLTIQCQVDSQVTMMFWYRQQPGQSLTLIATANQGSEATYESGFVIDKFPISRPNLTFSTLTVSNMSPEDSSIYLCSVERSPSSGDEKLFFGSGTQLSVL.

The sample holds a few counts of this clone. V and J are TRBV7-9 and TRBJ2-7; 10 bases are shared with TRBD2. The germline V gene has CDR1 SEHNR and CDR2 FQNEAQ (reference sequence). This CDR3 contains 12 residues. CDR3 DNA sequence: TGTTCCCTCAATAGCGGGGGGTTCGCGGTGTACTTC. Protein: CSLNSGGFAVYF. Full variable domain (outside the CDR3, taken from reference TRBV7-9 and TRBJ2-7): DTGVSQNPRHKITKRGQNVTFRCDPISEHNRLYWYRQTLGQGPEFLTYFQNEAQLEKSRLLSDRFSAERPKGSFSTLEIQRTEQGDSAMYLCSLNSGGFAVYFGPGTRLTVT.

The J gene is TRBJ1-1, the V gene TRBV7-9, with TRBD1 as a possible D gene (6 bases). CDR3 length: 14 amino acids. Germline values: CDR1 SEHNR, CDR2 FQNEAQ (reference sequence). V shed 7 bases and J shed 1 base, with 13 bases lying between them. The CDR3 loop is CASNMGQTNTEAFF. In DNA form, the CDR3 reads TGTGCCAGCAACATGGGACAAACGAACACTGAAGCTTTCTTT.

On this clone: One end of the junction does not line up with germline, which may come from a read error. This rearrangement joins TRBV7-7 to TRBJ1-3; 9 bases match TRBD1. Germline V gives CDR1 SSHAT, CDR2 FNYEAQ (reference sequence). This CDR3 has 15 amino acids. In DNA, the CDR3 is TGTGCTAGCAGCCTCGACAGGGGGTCTGGAAACACCATATATTTT. Translation: CASSLDRGSGNTIYF.

V usage is TRBV28 and J usage is TRBJ2-7, with a tentative D call TRBD1 (5 bases). CDR3 length: 15 residues. V lost 6 bases and J 1 base, leaving 16 bases between the germline ends. The V gene's germline CDR1 is MDHEN and CDR2 SYDVKM. CDR3 bases: TGTGCCAGCAGACATCCTCAGGGTCTGTCCTACGAGCAGTACTTC. Translation: CASRHPQGLSYEQYF. The whole variable domain, remainder taken from reference TRBV28 and TRBJ2-7, is DVKVTQSSRYLVKRTGEKVFLECVQDMDHENMFWYRQDPGLGLRLIYFSYDVKMKEKGDIPEGYSVSREKKERFSLILESASTNQTSMYLCASRHPQGLSYEQYFGPGTRLTVT.

This chain links TRBV10-3 with TRBJ1-2; 8 nucleotides align to TRBD1. This CDR3 comprises 13 residues. Germline loops: CDR1 ENHRY, CDR2 SYGVKD. J gave up 8 bases and V 4 bases, and 6 bases lay outside the gene matches. The CDR3 DNA follows: TGTGCCATCAGTGCCACAGGGGGAGGGGGCTACACCTTC. This encodes CAISATGGGGYTF.

The chain is built from TRBV5-8 and TRBJ1-1; weak D call: TRBD1 (5 bases). There are 13 residues in the CDR3. The ends were cut back, 4 bases at V and 3 bases at J, with 10 bases in the middle. CDR1 is SGHTS and CDR2 is YDEGEE in the germline V gene. In DNA, the CDR3 is TGTGCCAGCAGCAGGGGCTGGGACACTGAAGCTTTCTTT. Its protein is CASSRGWDTEAFF.

CDR3 in DNA: TGTGCCATCAGTGAGTACACCAACAGGGGGCTTAAGTCCGGGGAGCTGTTTTTT. Amino acid sequence: CAISEYTNRGLKSGELFF. The chain recombines TRBV10-3 with TRBJ2-2; TRBD1 agrees at 9 bases. The germline V gene encodes CDR1 ENHRY and CDR2 SYGVKD. Trimming at V came to 1 base and at J to 6 bases, leaving 12 bases not matched to a gene. The CDR3 extends over 18 amino acids.

J is TRBJ2-3 and V is TRBV28, with 7 bases aligning to TRBD2. Unmatched junction bases numbered 16, after V lost 4 bases and J lost 3 bases. The germline gives CDR1 MDHEN, CDR2 SYDVKM. This CDR3 has 18 residues. CDR3 amino acids: CASSSPWGAGLLTDTQYF. The CDR3 nucleotides are TGTGCCAGCAGTTCCCCATGGGGAGCGGGGCTTCTTACAGATACGCAGTATTTT.

J is TRBJ2-5 and V is TRBV7-2; TRBD2 aligns across 9 bases. The DNA matches TRBJ2-7 better at its end, which makes the J call doubtful. Germline assignment: CDR1 SGHTA and CDR2 FQGNSA. This CDR3 has 15 amino acids. The DNA for the CDR3 is TGTGCCAGCAGCCTCAAGGTAGCGGGAGTCTCCGAGCAGTACTTC. Its translation is CASSLKVAGVSEQYF.

This rearrangement joins TRBV28 to TRBJ2-2; the D gene is possibly TRBD2 (6 bases). The V end lost 1 base, the J end lost 1 base, and 10 bases lay between the germline ends. Germline lookup yields CDR1 MDHEN and CDR2 SYDVKM. The CDR3 has 16 residues. CDR3 amino acids: CASSLYGGRNTGELFF. DNA of the CDR3: TGTGCCAGCAGTTTATACGGGGGAAGGAACACCGGGGAGCTGTTTTTT.

The chain couples TRBV15 to TRBJ2-7; no reliable D call. The CDR3 length is 15 residues. Germline assignment: CDR1 LNHNV and CDR2 YYDKDF (reference sequence). Between the trimmed V and J ends, which lost 5 bases and 6 bases, there was a span of 20 bases. The CDR3, as DNA: TGTGCCACCAGCCGCGGTCGAGCATCGATTACCGAGCAGTACTTC. Protein: CATSRGRASITEQYF. Using reference TRBV15 and TRBJ2-7 for the parts outside the CDR3, the full variable domain is DAMVIQNPRYQVTQFGKPVTLSCSQTLNHNVMYWYQQKSSQAPKLLFHYYDKDFNNEADTPDNFQSRRPNTSFCFLDIRSPGLGDTAMYLCATSRGRASITEQYFGPGTRLTVT.